Listed here are 17 T cell receptor beta chains from one sample, sequenced in a study of T cell responses to AZD1222 COVID-19 vaccine. Generated by immunoSEQ multiplex PCR, the TCRdb table keeps only in-frame clones and is missing some. Of approximately 93,000 clones in the sample, 70% to 90% were seen once. The sequences come from peripheral blood, collected 28 days after the second AZD1222 dose. Every receptor here comes from an adult who received the AZD1222 COVID-19 vaccine.

The chain combines TRBV5-1 with TRBJ1-1; D gene ambiguous. CDR1 SGHRS and CDR2 YFSETQ come from the germline V gene. There are 14 residues in the CDR3. Trimming cost V 2 bases and J 0 bases, with 8 bases left between them. DNA of the CDR3: TGCGCCAGCAGCTTTGGTATCGTGAACACTGAAGCTTTCTTT. Translated, it gives CASSFGIVNTEAFF. Combining the CDR3 with reference TRBV5-1 and TRBJ1-1 gives the whole variable domain KAGVTQTPRYLIKTRGQQVTLSCSPISGHRSVSWYQQTPGQGLQFLFEYFSETQRNKGNFPGRFSGRQFSNSRSEMNVSTLELGDSALYLCASSFGIVNTEAFFGQGTRLTVV.

The V call is TRBV5-1, the J call TRBJ1-1; no firm D call. Germline lookup yields CDR1 SGHRS and CDR2 YFSETQ. V was shortened by 0 bases and J by 3 bases, with 6 bases between the two germline ends. The CDR3 has 13 residues. CDR3 sequence: CASSLGEDTEAFF. Written as DNA, the CDR3 is TGCGCCAGCAGCTTGGGTGAGGACACTGAAGCTTTCTTT.

In its sample, this clone was seen once. V usage is TRBV11-2 and J usage is TRBJ1-2, with D possibly matching TRBD1 (5 bases). Per the germline V gene, CDR1 is SGHAT and CDR2 is FQNNGV. V was trimmed by 5 bases and J by 1 base, leaving 11 bases between them. The CDR3 is 14 residues long. CDR3: CASSGGGFNYGYTF. The CDR3 DNA reads as TGTGCCAGCAGCGGTGGGGGGTTTAACTATGGCTACACCTTC.

The chain is built from TRBV29-1 and TRBJ1-2; 8 nucleotides agree with TRBD1. V lost 4 bases to trimming and J lost 7 bases; unmatched junction nucleotides: 5. Germline-derived CDR1 and CDR2 are SQVTM and ANQGSEA. This CDR3 has 12 amino acids. The CDR3: CSVVRTGLGYTF. CDR3 coding DNA: TGCAGCGTTGTTAGGACAGGGCTTGGCTACACCTTC.

This rearrangement joins TRBV19 to TRBJ2-7; 7 bases are shared with TRBD1. The CDR3 runs 16 residues. Germline loops: CDR1 LNHDA, CDR2 SQIVND (reference sequence). The ends lost 0 bases at V and 4 bases at J; junction bases unmatched: 9. DNA of the CDR3: TGTGCCAGTAGTATAGATATGGGACAGTACTTGTACGAGCAGTACTTC. Amino acid sequence: CASSIDMGQYLYEQYF. The full variable domain, its missing parts supplied by reference TRBV19 and TRBJ2-7, is DGGITQSPKYLFRKEGQNVTLSCEQNLNHDAMYWYRQDPGQGLRLIYYSQIVNDFQKGDIAEGYSVSREKKESFPLTVTSAQKNPTAFYLCASSIDMGQYLYEQYFGPGTRLTVT.

The rearrangement links TRBV5-1 to TRBJ1-6, with D tentatively TRBD1 (6 bases). V lost 4 bases to trimming and J lost 10 bases, with 15 bases between them. CDR1 and CDR2 (germline): SGHRS, YFSETQ. CDR3 length: 14 amino acids. In nucleotides, the CDR3 is TGCGCCAGCAGCCTCCCCGCAGGGGACTCACCCCTCCACTTT. Translated: CASSLPAGDSPLHF.

The chain uses TRBV30 and TRBJ1-3; the D gene is possibly TRBD1 (6 bases). This CDR3 is built from 22 residues. Germline CDR1 GTSNPN, CDR2 SVGIG (reference sequence). The V end lost 0 bases, the J end lost 0 bases, and 30 bases lay between the germline ends. As DNA, the CDR3 is TGTGCCTGGAGTGTATCCCTTGGTGGTTTGGTCGGGGGGGCCTACTCTGGAAACACCATATATTTT. Protein product: CAWSVSLGGLVGGAYSGNTIYF. Based on the CDR3 plus reference TRBV30 and TRBJ1-3, the full variable domain is SQTIHQWPATLVQPVGSPLSLECTVEGTSNPNLYWYRQAAGRGLQLLFYSVGIGQISSEVPQNLSASRPQDRQFILSSKKLLLSDSGFYLCAWSVSLGGLVGGAYSGNTIYFGEGSWLTVV.

CDR3 sequence reads: CASSYQRGGNFNEQFF. The CDR3 coding sequence is TGTGCCAGCAGCTACCAACGGGGGGGTAATTTCAATGAGCAGTTCTTC. The chain combines TRBV7-6 with TRBJ2-1; TRBD2 matches 8 bases. The ends lost 4 bases at V and 6 bases at J; junction bases unmatched: 11. Per germline, CDR1 SGHVS and CDR2 FNYEAQ. This CDR3 is 16 amino acids long.

This clone was counted a single time. The V gene is TRBV6-6, the J gene TRBJ2-1; D possibly corresponds to TRBD2 (5 bases). CDR1 and CDR2 from the germline V gene are MNHNY and SVGAGI (reference sequence). There are 14 residues in the CDR3. Trimming removed 7 bases from V and 15 bases from J, with 25 bases in between. The CDR3 loop is CASTQGSTLTRGFF. In DNA, the CDR3 is TGTGCCAGCACCCAAGGTTCCACCCTAACCCGGGGGTTCTTC.

The chain has TRBV7-9 and TRBJ1-2; D not resolved. Trimming left V 2 bases short and J 5 bases short, with 12 bases between. The germline CDR1 and CDR2 sequences are SEHNR and FQNEAQ (reference sequence). The CDR3 extends over 14 amino acids. CDR3 loop: CASSLSMQDYGYTF. The CDR3 nucleotides are TGTGCCAGCAGCTTATCGATGCAGGATTATGGCTACACCTTC.

CDR3 DNA sequence: TGTGCCAGCGGGACAGGGTCTCAGCCCCAGCATTTT. Its protein product is CASGTGSQPQHF. J is TRBJ1-5 and V is TRBV28; 9 bases map to TRBD1. Germline assignment: CDR1 MDHEN and CDR2 SYDVKM. The CDR3 is 12 residues long. J lost 6 bases, V lost 8 bases, and 2 bases had no gene match.

This chain links TRBV7-9 with TRBJ1-2, with 7 bases identical to TRBD1. CDR3 length equals 15 residues. The J segment lost 2 bases and the V segment lost 7 bases, leaving 10 bases of the junction unmatched. The germline V gene has CDR1 SEHNR and CDR2 FQNEAQ (reference sequence). CDR3 coding DNA: TGTGCCAGCACCCAGGGGGACTCTCTGAACTATGGCTACACCTTC. Translated: CASTQGDSLNYGYTF.

The chain joins TRBV18 to TRBJ2-2; a weak D match, TRBD2 (5 bases). This CDR3 comprises 16 residues. Between the trimmed V and J ends, which lost 5 bases and 8 bases, there was a span of 21 bases. The germline V gene has CDR1 KGHSH and CDR2 LQKENI. The CDR3 loop is CASSIVRDYSGGELFF. The CDR3 nucleotides are TGTGCCAGCTCAATCGTCCGGGATTACTCTGGAGGGGAGCTGTTTTTT.

This clone showed up just a few times. The chain uses TRBV6-5 and TRBJ1-5, with 10 bases identical to TRBD1. V shed 6 bases and J 4 bases; nucleotides not matched to a gene: 3. This CDR3 comprises 14 residues. The germline V gene encodes CDR1 MNHEY and CDR2 SVGAGI. This CDR3 reads CASRRDRGNQPQHF. The CDR3 DNA reads as TGTGCCAGCAGAAGGGACAGGGGTAATCAGCCCCAGCATTTT.

The chain is built from TRBV28 and TRBJ1-4, with D possibly being TRBD1 (5 bases). V was clipped by 1 base and J by 8 bases, with 17 bases between them. This CDR3 region has 16 residues. CDR1 and CDR2 (germline): MDHEN, SYDVKM. The CDR3 DNA sequence: TGTGCCAGCAGTTTATCTTTTCGTTTGGGGGAGGAAAAACTGTTTTTT. Protein: CASSLSFRLGEEKLFF.

The chain uses TRBV2 and TRBJ1-6; D gene uncertain. From germline, CDR1 is SNHLY and CDR2 FYNNEI. V was cut by 8 bases and J by 0 bases, with 11 bases left in between. This CDR3 has 15 amino acids. The DNA of the CDR3 is TGTGCCAGCGAAATCCGGAGCTCCTATAATTCACCCCTCCACTTT. Its protein product is CASEIRSSYNSPLHF.

The chain uses TRBV13 and TRBJ2-1, with 7 bases fitting TRBD1. This CDR3 has 17 residues. The J segment lost 4 bases and the V segment lost 5 bases, leaving 14 bases of the junction unmatched. Germline V gene data show CDR1 as PRHDT and CDR2 as FYEKMQ (reference sequence). The CDR3 DNA reads as TGTGCCAGCAGCCCACGACAGGGCGTTCGAATGTACAATGAGCAGTTCTTC. It translates to CASSPRQGVRMYNEQFF.